This entry lists 25 T cell receptor beta chains sequenced from one sample in a study of blood T cell repertoires in COVID-19. TCRdb's copy holds only in-frame clones and misses some; the assay was immunoSEQ multiplex PCR. The table lists roughly 170,000 clones, around nine tenths of them singletons. Source material: peripheral blood. These receptors all come from a middle-aged man with active or convalescent COVID-19.

This clone has a handful of counts. The chain is built from TRBV6-1 and TRBJ1-3, with 10 bases lining up with TRBD1. The germline V gene encodes CDR1 MNHNS and CDR2 SASEGT. Losses at the gene ends were 4 bases for V and 0 bases for J; bases not matched to a gene: 3. This CDR3 region has 16 residues. This CDR3 is CASSADRGSSGNTIYF. CDR3 nucleotides: TGTGCCAGCAGTGCGGACAGGGGGAGCTCTGGAAACACCATATATTTT.

This rearrangement joins TRBV12-5 to TRBJ1-5; TRBD1 matches 7 bases. V lost 4 bases to trimming and J lost 3 bases; unmatched junction nucleotides: 3. Germline V gives CDR1 LGHNT, CDR2 FRNRAP. The CDR3 has 14 amino acids. The CDR3 bases are TGTGCTAGTGGTTCGGGGACAGACAATCAGCCCCAGCATTTT. Its translation is CASGSGTDNQPQHF.

The chain uses TRBV3-1 (or the pseudogene TRBV3-2) and TRBJ1-3; D ambiguous. This CDR3 has 11 amino acids. V was cut by 1 base and J by 8 bases, with 3 bases left in between. The germline gives CDR1 LGHDT, CDR2 YNNKEL (reference sequence). CDR3 in DNA: TGTGCCAGCAGCCAAGCATACACCATATATTTT. It codes for CASSQAYTIYF.

The gene calls are TRBV5-6 and TRBJ2-1; TRBD1 matches at 7 bases. Per the germline V gene, CDR1 is SGHDT and CDR2 is YYEEEE. This CDR3 is 16 amino acids long. V was pared by 4 bases and J by 0 bases, with 7 bases of the junction left unmatched. CDR3 coding DNA: TGTGCCAGCAGCACAAGACAGGGTAGCTCCTACAATGAGCAGTTCTTC. Its translation: CASSTRQGSSYNEQFF.

This clone showed up just once. The chain uses TRBV6-5 and TRBJ1-6, with 10 bases that match TRBD1. Germline V gives CDR1 MNHEY, CDR2 SVGAGI. The CDR3 sequence is 15 residues long. Losses at the gene ends were 5 bases for V and 7 bases for J; bases not matched to a gene: 5. CDR3 nucleotides: TGTGCCAGCAGTCACAGGGACAGGGGCAATTCACCCCTCCACTTT. It translates to CASSHRDRGNSPLHF.

The V and J genes are TRBV29-1 and TRBJ2-7; tentative D call: TRBD1 (5 bases). CDR1 is SQVTM, CDR2 ANQGSEA, per germline. V was trimmed by 2 bases and J by 0 bases, leaving 8 bases between them. This CDR3 spans 13 amino acids. CDR3 nucleotide sequence: TGCAGCGTTGAACAGGGTAGCTCCTACGAGCAGTACTTC. Protein product: CSVEQGSSYEQYF.

The rearrangement links TRBV5-6 to TRBJ2-3; no reliable D call. Trimming removed 5 bases from V and 0 bases from J, with 10 bases in between. CDR1 is SGHDT, CDR2 YYEEEE, per germline. CDR3 length: 14 residues. CDR3 residues: CASSLPSSTDTQYF. The CDR3 DNA reads TGTGCCAGCAGTCTTCCCAGTAGCACAGATACGCAGTATTTT.

This clone was detected once. V usage is TRBV5-5 and J usage is TRBJ1-2, with unresolved D. This CDR3 comprises 14 residues. V lost 1 base and J 1 base, leaving 8 bases between the germline ends. Germline loops: CDR1 SGHKS, CDR2 YYEKEE (reference sequence). CDR3 sequence reads: CASSLRGLNYGYTF. In nucleotides, the CDR3 is TGTGCCAGCAGCTTGAGAGGGCTTAACTATGGCTACACCTTC. Full variable domain (remainder filled in from reference TRBV5-5 and TRBJ1-2): DAGVTQSPTHLIKTRGQQVTLRCSPISGHKSVSWYQQVLGQGPQFIFQYYEKEERGRGNFPDRFSARQFPNYSSELNVNALLLGDSALYLCASSLRGLNYGYTFGSGTRLTVV.

This clone was counted a single time. V is TRBV11-2 and J is TRBJ1-5; 8 bases are shared with TRBD1. J lost 6 bases, V lost 4 bases, and 5 bases had no gene match. Germline assignment: CDR1 SGHAT and CDR2 FQNNGV. The CDR3 is 14 residues long. The CDR3 region is CASSSGGLSQPQHF. The CDR3 DNA reads TGTGCCAGCAGCTCAGGGGGCTTGAGTCAGCCCCAGCATTTT.

This sequence joins TRBV4-3 and TRBJ2-3; D ambiguous. V was clipped by 4 bases and J by 1 base, with 9 bases between them. The CDR3 is 14 amino acids. Germline CDR1 and CDR2: LGHNA and YSLEER. CDR3 coding DNA: TGCGCCAGCAGCCTAGCCTCTCGCACAGATACGCAGTATTTT. Encoded protein: CASSLASRTDTQYF.

V is TRBV7-2 and J is TRBJ2-7; 11 bases are shared with TRBD2. Germline trimming cut 2 bases from V and 6 bases from J; bases unmatched to any gene: 12. This CDR3 is 17 amino acids long. From germline, CDR1 is SGHTA and CDR2 FQGNSA. CDR3 in amino acids: CASSLRGLTSGVGEQYF. CDR3 sequence (DNA): TGTGCCAGCAGCTTAAGGGGGTTGACTAGCGGGGTAGGCGAGCAGTACTTC.

CDR3 protein: CASSFGSYEVEPQHF. The CDR3 DNA is TGTGCCAGCAGCTTCGGGTCCTATGAGGTGGAGCCCCAGCATTTT. The chain carries TRBV5-5 and TRBJ1-5; D not certain. Germline assignment: CDR1 SGHKS and CDR2 YYEKEE (reference sequence). The CDR3 totals 15 residues. The ends were cut back, 2 bases at V and 8 bases at J, with 17 bases in the middle.

The table lists this clone with a count of one. The rearrangement links TRBV12-3 or TRBV12-4 to TRBJ1-6, with D tentatively TRBD1 (6 bases). There are 13 residues in the CDR3. Trimming removed 6 bases at V and 7 bases at J, with 10 bases between. The CDR3 sequence: CASRNRENSPLHF. The CDR3 DNA sequence: TGTGCCAGCAGAAACAGGGAAAATTCACCCCTCCACTTT.

The chain couples TRBV2 to TRBJ1-2, with 7 nucleotides matching TRBD1. V gave up 3 bases and J gave up 4 bases; unmatched junction bases: 5. CDR3 length: 14 residues. The germline gives CDR1 SNHLY, CDR2 FYNNEI. This CDR3 reads CASSDVAGGYGYTF. The CDR3 DNA sequence: TGTGCCAGCAGTGACGTCGCAGGGGGCTATGGCTACACCTTC.

This clone has a handful of counts. J is TRBJ1-2 and V is TRBV28; D not certain. Trimming took 3 bases from V and 4 from J, leaving 12 bases between them. The CDR3 is 14 residues long. Germline values: CDR1 MDHEN, CDR2 SYDVKM. In nucleotides, the CDR3 is TGTGCCAGCAGTTTCGAGCAGGCGGGCTATGGCTACACCTTC. The encoded protein is CASSFEQAGYGYTF.

V usage is TRBV5-8 and J usage is TRBJ1-3, with D unresolved. The CDR3 spans 12 residues. V was shortened by 4 bases and J by 0 bases, with 2 bases between the two germline ends. Germline lookup yields CDR1 SGHTS and CDR2 YDEGEE. As DNA, the CDR3 is TGTGCCAGCAGCCTCTCTGGAAACACCATATATTTT. This gives the protein CASSLSGNTIYF.

V gene TRBV27 combines with J gene TRBJ2-1, with D possibly TRBD2 on 5 matching bases. The CDR3 has 16 amino acids. The V and J ends lost 3 bases and 3 bases respectively, with 15 bases between them. Germline values: CDR1 MNHEY, CDR2 SMNVEV (reference sequence). The CDR3 here is CASSFNSIASYNEQFF. CDR3 sequence (DNA): TGTGCCAGCAGTTTCAACAGCATAGCGAGCTACAATGAGCAGTTCTTC.

The chain recombines TRBV11-3 with TRBJ2-2; no definite D call. CDR1 is SGHNT, CDR2 YENEEA, per germline. V was clipped by 3 bases and J by 1 base, with 6 bases between them. CDR3 length: 14 residues. CDR3 residues: CASSFRQNTGELFF. In DNA, the CDR3 is TGTGCCAGCAGCTTTAGACAGAACACCGGGGAGCTGTTTTTT.

J is TRBJ1-1 and V is TRBV6-5; D not certain. This CDR3 spans 12 amino acids. Trimming pared 9 bases from V and 1 base from J, leaving 9 bases between. In germline, CDR1 is MNHEY, CDR2 SVGAGI. The CDR3 DNA sequence: TGTGCCAGTCGACAAGCGAACACTGAAGCTTTCTTT. Residues: CASRQANTEAFF.

V usage is TRBV15 and J usage is TRBJ2-1; 12 positions match TRBD2. The ends lost 5 bases at V and 4 bases at J; junction bases unmatched: 6. The CDR3 runs 16 residues. The V gene's germline CDR1 is LNHNV and CDR2 YYDKDF (reference sequence). The CDR3 spells CATSGKLAGGYNEQFF. The CDR3 bases are TGTGCCACCAGCGGAAAACTAGCGGGGGGTTACAATGAGCAGTTCTTC.

The chain carries TRBV5-4 and TRBJ1-6; D perhaps matches TRBD1 (6 bases). Germline V lookup: CDR1 SGHNT, CDR2 YYREEE (reference sequence). The V end was cut by 4 bases, the J end by 0 bases, with 14 bases between. The CDR3 spans 17 residues. As DNA, the CDR3 is TGTGCCAGCAGCCCGACAGGACCGAGCTCCTATAATTCACCCCTCCACTTT. Translated: CASSPTGPSSYNSPLHF.

The V and J genes are TRBV5-5 and TRBJ2-7; 8 bases align to TRBD1. Losses at the gene ends were 4 bases for V and 1 base for J; bases not matched to a gene: 10. Germline assignment: CDR1 SGHKS and CDR2 YYEKEE (reference sequence). The CDR3 is made up of 16 amino acids. CDR3: CASSLDRGGSSYEQYF. CDR3 nucleotide sequence: TGTGCCAGCAGCCTTGACAGGGGAGGTTCGTCCTACGAGCAGTACTTC.

The V gene is TRBV15, the J gene TRBJ2-1; 10 positions agree with TRBD1. CDR3 size: 17 residues. The germline V gene has CDR1 LNHNV and CDR2 YYDKDF (reference sequence). Trimming at V came to 8 bases and at J to 0 bases, leaving 10 bases not matched to a gene. Here the CDR3 DNA reads TGTGCCACCTTCGGACAGGGGGGACTGGGCTCCTACAATGAGCAGTTCTTC. Encoded protein: CATFGQGGLGSYNEQFF.

V usage is TRBV5-4 and J usage is TRBJ2-2, with TRBD2 identical over 13 bases. J lost 7 bases, V lost 0 bases, and 6 bases had no gene match. In germline, CDR1 is SGHNT, CDR2 YYREEE (reference sequence). The CDR3 totals 17 residues. This chain's CDR3 is CASSLELAGGPGGELFF. The CDR3 DNA reads as TGTGCCAGCAGCTTGGAACTAGCGGGGGGGCCTGGCGGGGAGCTGTTTTTT.

The chain recombines TRBV9 with TRBJ1-3; D ambiguous. Trimming cost V 0 bases and J 0 bases, with 7 bases left between them. Germline CDR1 SGDLS, CDR2 YYNGEE. CDR3 length: 15 amino acids. CDR3 sequence reads: CASSVGPLSGNTIYF. DNA for the CDR3: TGTGCCAGCAGCGTAGGTCCCCTCTCTGGAAACACCATATATTTT.